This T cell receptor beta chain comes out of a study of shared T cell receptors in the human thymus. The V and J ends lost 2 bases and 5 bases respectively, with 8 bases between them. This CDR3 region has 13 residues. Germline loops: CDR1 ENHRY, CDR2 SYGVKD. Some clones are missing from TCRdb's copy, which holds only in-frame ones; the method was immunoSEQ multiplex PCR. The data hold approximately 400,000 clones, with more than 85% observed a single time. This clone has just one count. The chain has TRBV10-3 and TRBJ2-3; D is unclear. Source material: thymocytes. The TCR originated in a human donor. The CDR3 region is CAISELVQDTQYF. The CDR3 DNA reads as TGTGCCATCAGTGAGCTAGTCCAAGATACGCAGTATTTT.